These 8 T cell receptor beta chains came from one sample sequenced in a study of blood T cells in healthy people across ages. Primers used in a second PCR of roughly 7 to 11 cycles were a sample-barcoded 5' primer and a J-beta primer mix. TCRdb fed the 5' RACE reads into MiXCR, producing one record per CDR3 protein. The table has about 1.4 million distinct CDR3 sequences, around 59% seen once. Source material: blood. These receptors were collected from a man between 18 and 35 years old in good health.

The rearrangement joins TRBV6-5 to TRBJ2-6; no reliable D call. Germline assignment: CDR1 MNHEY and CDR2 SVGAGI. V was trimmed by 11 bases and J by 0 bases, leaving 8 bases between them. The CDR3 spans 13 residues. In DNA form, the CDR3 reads TGTGCCGGAGCCTACTCTGGGGCCAACGTCCTGACTTTC. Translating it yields CAGAYSGANVLTF.

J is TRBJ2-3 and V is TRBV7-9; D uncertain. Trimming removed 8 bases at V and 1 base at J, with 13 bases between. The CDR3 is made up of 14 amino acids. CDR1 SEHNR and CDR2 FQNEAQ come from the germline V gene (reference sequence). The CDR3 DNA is TGTGCCAGCTCACCAGTCCCTGGCACAGATACGCAGTATTTT. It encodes CASSPVPGTDTQYF.

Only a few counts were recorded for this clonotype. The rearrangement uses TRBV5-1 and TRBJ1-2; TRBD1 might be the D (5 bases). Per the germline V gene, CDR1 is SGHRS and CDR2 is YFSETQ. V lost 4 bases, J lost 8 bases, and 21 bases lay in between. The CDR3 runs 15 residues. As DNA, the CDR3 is TGCGCCAGCAGCCCCCCGGGACGGCAACCACAGGGCTACACCTTC. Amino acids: CASSPPGRQPQGYTF. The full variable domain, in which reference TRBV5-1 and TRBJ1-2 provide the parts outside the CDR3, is KAGVTQTPRYLIKTRGQQVTLSCSPISGHRSVSWYQQTPGQGLQFLFEYFSETQRNKGNFPGRFSGRQFSNSRSEMNVSTLELGDSALYLCASSPPGRQPQGYTFGSGTRLTVV.

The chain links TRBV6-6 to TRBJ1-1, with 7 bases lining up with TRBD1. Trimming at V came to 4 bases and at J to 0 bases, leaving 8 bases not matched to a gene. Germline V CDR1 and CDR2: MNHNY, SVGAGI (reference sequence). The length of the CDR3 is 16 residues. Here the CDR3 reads CASSWGQRAVNTEAFF. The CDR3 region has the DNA TGTGCCAGCAGTTGGGGACAGCGCGCTGTGAACACTGAAGCTTTCTTT.

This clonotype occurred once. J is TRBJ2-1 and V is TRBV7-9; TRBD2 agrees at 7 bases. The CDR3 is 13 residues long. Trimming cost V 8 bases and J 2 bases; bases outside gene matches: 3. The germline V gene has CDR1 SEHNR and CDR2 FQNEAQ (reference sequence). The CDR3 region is CASLTSPYNEQFF. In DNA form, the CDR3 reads TGTGCCAGCCTGACTAGCCCCTACAATGAGCAGTTCTTC.

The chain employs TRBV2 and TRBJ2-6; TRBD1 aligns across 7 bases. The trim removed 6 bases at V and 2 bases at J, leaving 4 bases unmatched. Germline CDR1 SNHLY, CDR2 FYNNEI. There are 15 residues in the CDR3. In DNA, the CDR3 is TGTGCCAGCAGGACGGGGACAGCTGGGGCCAACGTCCTGACTTTC. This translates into CASRTGTAGANVLTF. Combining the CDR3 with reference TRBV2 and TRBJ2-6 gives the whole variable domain EPEVTQTPSHQVTQMGQEVILRCVPISNHLYFYWYRQILGQKVEFLVSFYNNEISEKSEIFDDQFSVERPDGSNFTLKIRSTKLEDSAMYFCASRTGTAGANVLTFGAGSRLTVL.

The CDR3 spells CASSGGTANEQYF. The CDR3 DNA reads TGCGCCAGCAGCGGCGGGACAGCTAACGAGCAGTACTTC. This chain links TRBV5-1 with TRBJ2-5; possible D gene TRBD1, 7 bases. The end of the DNA aligns better with TRBJ2-7, so the J call may be wrong. There are 13 residues in the CDR3. CDR1 is SGHRS and CDR2 is YFSETQ in the germline V gene.

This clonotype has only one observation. CDR3 DNA: TGTGCCAGCAGTCAACAAAGGTTAAGTAATTCACCCCTCCACTTT. It encodes CASSQQRLSNSPLHF. This chain connects TRBV3-1 to TRBJ1-6, with unresolved D. V lost 6 bases, J lost 6 bases, and 15 bases lay in between. Germline V gene data show CDR1 as LGHDT and CDR2 as YNNKEL (reference sequence). The CDR3 has 15 residues. Together with reference TRBV3-1 and TRBJ1-6, the CDR3 gives the full variable domain: DTAVSQTPKYLVTQMGNDKSIKCEQNLGHDTMYWYKQDSKKFLKIMFSYNNKELIINETVPNRFSPKSPDKAHLNLHINSLELGDSAVYFCASSQQRLSNSPLHFGNGTRLTVT.